This T cell receptor beta chain comes out of a study of shared clonotypes between healthy human individuals. Germline CDR1 SGHTA, CDR2 FQGNSA. V lost 1 base and J lost 2, with 6 bases in between. The CDR3 length is 13 residues. This clone was detected once. This same CDR3 is encoded by further DNA sequences in the sample. Using immunoSEQ multiplex PCR, the repertoire was profiled, and TCRdb retains in-frame clones only, with some absent. The profile shows over 1.5 million clones, 95% to 99% of them singletons. Sequencing input: naive CD4+ T cells sorted from blood. Subset specified: CD45RA+ positively selected. The sequence was collected from a man aged 30 to 45 in good health. The chain has TRBV7-2 and TRBJ2-7; unclear D gene. The CDR3 nucleotides are TGTGCCAGCAGCTTAGGCAGACCCTACGAGCAGTACTTC. Translation gives CASSLGRPYEQYF.